A selection of T cell receptor beta chains follows, all from one sample in a study of cytomegalovirus exposure and HLA in healthy donors. Sequencing used immunoSEQ multiplex PCR; TCRdb keeps in-frame clones, though not all of them. This sample yields about 150,000 clones, of which 79% are seen a single time; roughly 7.7% belongs to the top ten. Specimen: PBMCs. These receptors all stem from a man in his thirties or forties in good health and CMV-seropositive. Each CDR3 is given with its conserved first and last residue. D genes are given only for firm matches. Size values are once, few and many counts, or a class for expanded clones, and some rows have none.

TGTGCCTGGAGCCAGGGGGTCAGTCAGCCCCAGCATTTT	CAWSQGVSQPQHF	TRBV30	TRBJ1-5	TRBD1	-
TGTGCCAGCAGTCCCAGGACGGGGTCCTACAATGAGCAGTTCTTC	CASSPRTGSYNEQFF	TRBV6-6	TRBJ2-1	-	-
TGTGCCAGCAGCCCCTGGACTAGCGGGGGTGGTGAGCAGTACTTC	CASSPWTSGGGEQYF	TRBV5-5	TRBJ2-7	TRBD2	-
TGTGCCAGCAGCCAAGTGCATGGTTCGGCCAGCGGGGTGTACAATGAGCAGTTCTTC	CASSQVHGSASGVYNEQFF	TRBV4-2	TRBJ2-1	TRBD2	-
TGTGCCAGCAGCTTAAAACAGGGGTTTGGGCCCCAGCATTTT	CASSLKQGFGPQHF	TRBV7-2	TRBJ1-5	TRBD1	-
TGCGCCAGCAGCTTGGACCCGGGTTTGGTCAGGGCTTATGGCTACACCTTC	CASSLDPGLVRAYGYTF	TRBV5-1	TRBJ1-2	-	-
TGTGCCACCGAGGACACCTACTATGGCTACACCTTC	CATEDTYYGYTF	TRBV6-6	TRBJ1-2	-	-
TGCGCCAGCACCCCCCGAGGGTCGAACACCGGGGAGCTGTTTTTT	CASTPRGSNTGELFF	TRBV5-1	TRBJ2-2	-	-
TGTGCCACCAGCAGAGATACGACAGTCGCCTCCGAGCAGTACTTC	CATSRDTTVASEQYF	TRBV15	TRBJ2-7	-	-
TGTGCCAGCAGCTTCGGAGACACTGAAGCTTTCTTT	CASSFGDTEAFF	TRBV11-3	TRBJ1-1	-	-
TGTGCCATTACTAGCGGGGGGGCGGTAGATACGCAGTATTTT	CAITSGGAVDTQYF	TRBV10-3	TRBJ2-3	TRBD2	-
TGTGCCAGCAGCTTGGCCACCCTGGGGGCGACGGCCAACGTCCTGACTTTC	CASSLATLGATANVLTF	TRBV5-4	TRBJ2-6	-	-
TGCGCCAGCAGCCACCTAACGCGGGAAAAACTGTTTTTT	CASSHLTREKLFF	TRBV4-1	TRBJ1-4	-	few
TGTGCCAGCAGCCGCGGACAGGACGGCTATGGCTACACCTTC	CASSRGQDGYGYTF	TRBV5-8	TRBJ1-2	TRBD1	few
TGTGCCATCAACCGGGACAGTCAAGAGACCCAGTACTTC	CAINRDSQETQYF	TRBV10-3	TRBJ2-5	TRBD1	-
TGTGCCAGCAGTTTAGGACTAGCCTCCTACAATGAGCAGTTCTTC	CASSLGLASYNEQFF	TRBV27	TRBJ2-1	TRBD2	-
TGTGCCAGCAGTTTTCTTCCAGCCGGGACAGGGGCCGGGCAGCCCCAGCATTTT	CASSFLPAGTGAGQPQHF	TRBV27	TRBJ1-5	TRBD1	-
TGCGCCAGCAGCGACGCTAGCGGGGGGTATGGCGAGCAGTACTTC	CASSDASGGYGEQYF	TRBV5-1	TRBJ2-7	TRBD2	few
TGCGCCAGCAGCCAGGGCGCCGGGACAGATAGCTATGGCTACACCTTC	CASSQGAGTDSYGYTF	TRBV4-3	TRBJ1-2	TRBD1	once
TGCGCCAGCGCCGGACAGGGCAATTCACCCCTCCACTTT	CASAGQGNSPLHF	TRBV4-1	TRBJ1-6	TRBD1	-
TGTGCCAGCAGCTCGACAGGTCTTGGCACTGAAGCTTTCTTT	CASSSTGLGTEAFF	TRBV6-5	TRBJ1-1	-	once
TGCGCCAGCACAACAGGGAGTGTGATAGCCGAGCAGTACTTC	CASTTGSVIAEQYF	TRBV5-1	TRBJ2-7	-	-
TGTGCCAGCAGTGACGCGGGGGGGTCCTACAATGAGCAGTTCTTC	CASSDAGGSYNEQFF	TRBV6-4	TRBJ2-1	TRBD2	few
TGCGCCAGCAGCTTGGCGGGGGTTAACTATGGCTACACCTTC	CASSLAGVNYGYTF	TRBV5-1	TRBJ1-2	-	few
TGTGCCAGCAGTTCACAGGGATTCAGCAATCAGCCCCAGCATTTT	CASSSQGFSNQPQHF	TRBV28	TRBJ1-5	-	-
TGTGCCAGCAGTACGGAGGGGAGGAGCAATCAGCCCCAGCATTTT	CASSTEGRSNQPQHF	TRBV27	TRBJ1-5	-	-
TGTGCCTGGAGCCCAGGGGTGAACACTGAAGCTTTCTTT	CAWSPGVNTEAFF	TRBV30	TRBJ1-1	-	-
TGTGCCACCAGCAGGACAGGGAACACCGGGGAGCTGTTTTTT	CATSRTGNTGELFF	TRBV15	TRBJ2-2	-	-
TGCGCCAGCAGCCAAGATGGTAGACACGTACGGGGAGCTTTCTTT	CASSQDGRHVRGAFF	TRBV4-3	TRBJ1-1	-	-
TGTGCCAGCAGCCAACTGGGGCTTAGCTACACCTTC	CASSQLGLSYTF	TRBV14	TRBJ1-2	-	-
TGTGCCAGTACCCCAGAACAGGGGGCGGTCAATGAGCAGTTCTTC	CASTPEQGAVNEQFF	TRBV19	TRBJ2-1	TRBD1	-
TGTGCCAGCAGCCCCGGGACAGGGGTTGTAGATACGCAGTATTTT	CASSPGTGVVDTQYF	TRBV7-6	TRBJ2-3	TRBD1	-